These T cell receptor beta chains were read from a single sample in a study of blood T cell repertoires in COVID-19. Measured with immunoSEQ multiplex PCR; TCRdb has only the in-frame clones, and not every one. Here the sample spans 190,000 or so clones, 90% being singletons. The sample comprised peripheral blood. The receptors derive from a middle-aged man with acute or convalescent COVID-19. The CDR3 runs from the conserved cysteine through the conserved F or W. The order of the fields is clone size, D gene, V gene, J gene, CDR3 DNA, CDR3 protein. A D gene is named only where the DNA matches it firmly. Some rows have no size entry. The others give once, few or many, or a class for an expanded clone.

abundance: .
d_gene: TRBD1
v_gene: TRBV5-4
j_gene: TRBJ1-6
CDR3nt: TGTGCCAGCAGCTTGGCCGGGACAGGGTCCTATAATTCACCCCTCCACTTT
CDR3aa: CASSLAGTGSYNSPLHF

abundance: .
d_gene: .
v_gene: TRBV7-2
j_gene: TRBJ2-2
CDR3nt: TGTGCCAGCAGCTTAGGAGTCCTTCGGGGTTTGTCCACCGGGGAGCTGTTTTTT
CDR3aa: CASSLGVLRGLSTGELFF

abundance: .
d_gene: .
v_gene: TRBV7-2
j_gene: TRBJ2-3
CDR3nt: TGTGCCAGCAGCTCCAATCGACTTACCTCTAGCACAGATACGCAGTATTTT
CDR3aa: CASSSNRLTSSTDTQYF

abundance: .
d_gene: TRBD1
v_gene: TRBV7-2
j_gene: TRBJ1-1
CDR3nt: TGTGCCAGCAGCTTAGGTGGGGGACAGGAAGAAGCTTTCTTT
CDR3aa: CASSLGGGQEEAFF

abundance: .
d_gene: TRBD1
v_gene: TRBV11-3
j_gene: TRBJ1-1
CDR3nt: TGTGCCAGCAGCTTAGATGGGGGGACAGGGGGCATGAACACTGAAGCTTTCTTT
CDR3aa: CASSLDGGTGGMNTEAFF

abundance: .
d_gene: TRBD1
v_gene: TRBV27
j_gene: TRBJ2-3
CDR3nt: TGTGCCAGCAGTTTGCGACAGGGGTCGGGTACGCAGTATTTT
CDR3aa: CASSLRQGSGTQYF

abundance: .
d_gene: TRBD2
v_gene: TRBV5-1
j_gene: TRBJ2-1
CDR3nt: TGCGCCAGCAGCCCGGGTGGGACTAGCGTGTCCTACAATGAGCAGTTCTTC
CDR3aa: CASSPGGTSVSYNEQFF

abundance: .
d_gene: TRBD2
v_gene: TRBV29-1
j_gene: TRBJ2-5
CDR3nt: TGCAGCGTTAAATCCGCGGGAGGGCGCCAAGAGACCCAGTACTTC
CDR3aa: CSVKSAGGRQETQYF

abundance: .
d_gene: .
v_gene: TRBV7-9
j_gene: TRBJ2-1
CDR3nt: TGTGCCAGCAGCCCCTTGGAGGTTCAGCGCCCCTACAATGAGCAGTTCTTC
CDR3aa: CASSPLEVQRPYNEQFF

abundance: .
d_gene: .
v_gene: TRBV6-6
j_gene: TRBJ2-7
CDR3nt: TGTGCCAGCAGTCAGGGACAAGGGCTGGGGGAGCAGTACTTC
CDR3aa: CASSQGQGLGEQYF

abundance: .
d_gene: TRBD1
v_gene: TRBV30
j_gene: TRBJ1-6
CDR3nt: TGTGCCTGGAGTCTGGGACAGGGGAGATCACCCCTCCACTTT
CDR3aa: CAWSLGQGRSPLHF

abundance: .
d_gene: .
v_gene: TRBV7-9
j_gene: TRBJ2-7
CDR3nt: TGTGCCAGCAGCTCCTCCGATCGCCTATCCTACGAGCAGTACTTC
CDR3aa: CASSSSDRLSYEQYF

abundance: .
d_gene: TRBD1
v_gene: TRBV19
j_gene: TRBJ1-4
CDR3nt: TGTGCCAGTAGGGACAGGGGTGAAAAACTGTTTTTT
CDR3aa: CASRDRGEKLFF

abundance: .
d_gene: TRBD1
v_gene: TRBV30
j_gene: TRBJ1-5
CDR3nt: TGTGCCTGGGGGACAGGGGAGTGGAATCAGCCCCAGCATTTT
CDR3aa: CAWGTGEWNQPQHF

abundance: .
d_gene: .
v_gene: TRBV2
j_gene: TRBJ1-1
CDR3nt: TGTGCCAGCAGTAAGAACAGGGATGAAGCTTTCTTT
CDR3aa: CASSKNRDEAFF

abundance: .
d_gene: .
v_gene: TRBV29-1
j_gene: TRBJ1-1
CDR3nt: TGCAGCGCCGCTTCGGGGAGTACTGAAGCTTTCTTT
CDR3aa: CSAASGSTEAFF

abundance: .
d_gene: .
v_gene: TRBV9
j_gene: TRBJ2-7
CDR3nt: TGTGCCAGCAGCCCTCGCGGTGACGAGCAGTACTTC
CDR3aa: CASSPRGDEQYF

abundance: .
d_gene: TRBD2
v_gene: TRBV7-2
j_gene: TRBJ2-3
CDR3nt: TGTGCCAGCAGCTCCCGACTAGCGGGGACCGGTACGCAGTATTTT
CDR3aa: CASSSRLAGTGTQYF

abundance: .
d_gene: TRBD1
v_gene: TRBV28
j_gene: TRBJ1-1
CDR3nt: TGTGCCAGCAGTCGCTGGGACAGGCAAGACACTGAAGCTTTCTTT
CDR3aa: CASSRWDRQDTEAFF

abundance: .
d_gene: .
v_gene: TRBV3-1/TRBV3-2
j_gene: TRBJ1-6
CDR3nt: TGTGCCAGCAGCCAAGGGGGGGGTAATTCACCCCTCCACTTT
CDR3aa: CASSQGGGNSPLHF

abundance: .
d_gene: .
v_gene: TRBV9
j_gene: TRBJ2-1
CDR3nt: TGTGCCCGAAGCGCCAACTACGTTAATGAGCAGTTCTTC
CDR3aa: CARSANYVNEQFF

abundance: .
d_gene: .
v_gene: TRBV3-1/TRBV3-2
j_gene: TRBJ2-5
CDR3nt: TGTGCCAGCAGCACCCCTGTCGGGCCTGGACTCACCCAGTACTTC
CDR3aa: CASSTPVGPGLTQYF

abundance: .
d_gene: .
v_gene: TRBV4-1
j_gene: TRBJ1-2
CDR3nt: TGCGCCAGCAGCCATAGCGGGGGAGCTAACTATGGCTACACCTTC
CDR3aa: CASSHSGGANYGYTF

abundance: .
d_gene: .
v_gene: TRBV4-1
j_gene: TRBJ2-3
CDR3nt: TGCGCCAGCAGCCGCCTAGCGACGGCAGATACGCAGTATTTT
CDR3aa: CASSRLATADTQYF

abundance: .
d_gene: .
v_gene: TRBV21-1
j_gene: TRBJ1-5
CDR3nt: TGTGCCAGATCTCGAGCGGGCGTGAGCAATCAGCCCCAGCATTTT
CDR3aa: CARSRAGVSNQPQHF

abundance: .
d_gene: .
v_gene: TRBV6-5
j_gene: TRBJ1-1
CDR3nt: TGTGCCAGCAATCTACAGAGCACTGAAGCTTTCTTT
CDR3aa: CASNLQSTEAFF

abundance: .
d_gene: .
v_gene: TRBV3-1/TRBV3-2
j_gene: TRBJ1-4
CDR3nt: TGTGCCAGCAGCCAAGTTTTTATGCGGTCCCTATCCCATGAAAAACTGTTTTTT
CDR3aa: CASSQVFMRSLSHEKLFF

abundance: once
d_gene: .
v_gene: TRBV27
j_gene: TRBJ2-2
CDR3nt: TGTGCCAGCAGTCCACCCCGGTCCGGGGAGCTGTTTTTT
CDR3aa: CASSPPRSGELFF

abundance: .
d_gene: TRBD1
v_gene: TRBV19
j_gene: TRBJ2-3
CDR3nt: TGTGCCAGTAGTAGGCAGGGGGCAGATACGCAGTATTTT
CDR3aa: CASSRQGADTQYF

abundance: .
d_gene: TRBD2
v_gene: TRBV18
j_gene: TRBJ2-7
CDR3nt: TGTGCCAGCTCACCCCAGCGGGAGATGCGGAGCTCCTACGAGCAGTACTTC
CDR3aa: CASSPQREMRSSYEQYF

abundance: .
d_gene: TRBD2
v_gene: TRBV6-5
j_gene: TRBJ2-1
CDR3nt: TGTGCCAGCGCTAGCCTAGCGGGATATGAGCAGTTCTTC
CDR3aa: CASASLAGYEQFF

abundance: .
d_gene: TRBD2
v_gene: TRBV28
j_gene: TRBJ2-7
CDR3nt: TGTGCCACCTCAGCGGGAGCGTACGAGCAGTACTTC
CDR3aa: CATSAGAYEQYF

abundance: .
d_gene: TRBD1
v_gene: TRBV5-1
j_gene: TRBJ1-1
CDR3nt: TGCGCCAGCAGCTTGGTTCAGGGGGCGCAGCTTGGAAACACTGAAGCTTTCTTT
CDR3aa: CASSLVQGAQLGNTEAFF

abundance: .
d_gene: .
v_gene: TRBV5-4
j_gene: TRBJ1-6
CDR3nt: TGTGCCAGCAGCTTGGAGGGCAGGGCTGGCTATAATTCACCCCTCCACTTT
CDR3aa: CASSLEGRAGYNSPLHF

abundance: .
d_gene: .
v_gene: TRBV28
j_gene: TRBJ1-2
CDR3nt: TGTGCCAGCAGTTTATGGGAGGAAGGGTCGGGCTACACCTTC
CDR3aa: CASSLWEEGSGYTF

abundance: once
d_gene: .
v_gene: TRBV7-2
j_gene: TRBJ1-2
CDR3nt: TGTGCCAGCAGCTTTTCGACAGGATCGGCCGGTGGCTACACCTTC
CDR3aa: CASSFSTGSAGGYTF

abundance: .
d_gene: .
v_gene: TRBV6-6
j_gene: TRBJ1-2
CDR3nt: TGTGCCAGCACCTTGGACTCGTCCTATGGCTACACCTTC
CDR3aa: CASTLDSSYGYTF

abundance: once
d_gene: .
v_gene: TRBV9
j_gene: TRBJ2-2
CDR3nt: TGTGCCAGCAGCGTAGAATTGGCGGGCGAGAGCGGGGAGCTGTTTTTT
CDR3aa: CASSVELAGESGELFF

abundance: .
d_gene: TRBD2
v_gene: TRBV27
j_gene: TRBJ2-7
CDR3nt: TGTGCCAGCAGTTTGAGGCGGACTAGCGACGAGCAGTACTTC
CDR3aa: CASSLRRTSDEQYF

abundance: few
d_gene: .
v_gene: TRBV19
j_gene: TRBJ1-6
CDR3nt: TGTGCCAGTAGTAGGGCTGAATATTCACCCCTCCACTTT
CDR3aa: CASSRAEYSPLHF